This TCR beta chain was observed in a study of T cell repertoires in cytomegalovirus infection. In the study overall: Public signatures in TCR beta pointed to CMV infection and matching HLA type.

Overall study results and limits: HLA-C-restricted CMV clonotypes gave the most frequent clonotype in two of eight donors. Individuals carrying CMV plus the relevant HLA were identified by cumulative frequency of public TCR beta families.

On this clonotype: As yet, its antigen is unknown.

In TCRdb, the reads were re-called with MiXCR into one record per CDR3 protein. This sample carries approximately 290,000 distinct CDR3 sequences, roughly 23% of them seen once, and the ten largest clones take over 11%. V lost 0 bases and J 0 bases, leaving 10 bases between the germline ends. CDR1 SQVTM and CDR2 ANQGSEA come from the germline V gene. The CDR3 is 15 residues long. The chain carries TRBV29-1 and TRBJ2-3; D may be TRBD2 (6 bases). The sequenced sample was PBMCs. The clonotype originates from a human donor in good health (CMV status not recorded). Some clones in this sample may be carry-over from other donors' samples. CDR3 DNA sequence: TGCAGCGTTGAAGATAGGAGGGGTAGCACAGATACGCAGTATTTT. The encoded protein is CSVEDRRGSTDTQYF.